A selection of T cell receptor beta chains follows, all from one sample in a study of blood T cells in healthy people across ages. TCRdb re-analysed the 5' RACE reads in MiXCR, keeping a single row per CDR3 protein. The sample lists roughly 700,000 distinct CDR3 sequences, around 48% occurring once. The sequenced material came from blood. The receptors shown here come from a woman in her sixties or seventies in good health. Both conserved end residues are part of each CDR3. Fields, in order: D gene, J gene, clone size, CDR3 length, V gene, CDR3 DNA, CDR3 protein. D genes are given only for firm matches. Clone size appears in some rows only: once, few, many, or a class for an expanded clone.

NA	TRBJ2-5	many	13	TRBV20-1	TGCAGTGCGGGAGGCCTGGAGCGGGAGACCCAGTACTTC	CSAGGLERETQYF
NA	TRBJ2-1	few	14	TRBV10-3	TGTGCCATCAGTGAGGGCGGTATCCTCAATGAGCAGTTCTTC	CAISEGGILNEQFF
TRBD1	TRBJ2-3	NA	16	TRBV11-2	TGTGCCAGCAGCCCGACAGGGGGCAAAATGAGAGATACGCAGTATTTT	CASSPTGGKMRDTQYF
TRBD2	TRBJ2-3	few	15	TRBV7-2	TGTGCCAGCAGCACTAGCGGGATTGGCACAGATACGCAGTATTTT	CASSTSGIGTDTQYF
NA	TRBJ2-7	NA	15	TRBV7-9	TGTGCCAGCAGCTTAGGTCTGTACTCCTACAATGAGCAGTACTTC	CASSLGLYSYNEQYF
NA	TRBJ2-7	NA	12	TRBV20-1	TGCAGTGCTAGAGGGTCAAAATGGGAGCAGTACTTC	CSARGSKWEQYF
NA	TRBJ1-2	few	17	TRBV5-5	TGTGCCAGCAGCCCTACGTCCCTGACTTGGGTAAAGGATGGCTACACCTTC	CASSPTSLTWVKDGYTF
NA	TRBJ2-5	NA	14	TRBV2	TGTGCCAGCAGTTCCCGACGGCCCCAAGAGACCCAGTACTTC	CASSSRRPQETQYF
TRBD2	TRBJ2-1	NA	16	TRBV27	TGTGCCAGCAGTATGGGACTAACCTCTTGGTTCAATGAGCAGTTCTTC	CASSMGLTSWFNEQFF
NA	TRBJ2-3	NA	13	TRBV20-1	TGCAGTGTCCCCTCTAGCGGCACAGATACGCAGTATTTT	CSVPSSGTDTQYF
TRBD2	TRBJ2-1	NA	15	TRBV7-2	TGTGCCAGCAGCAAAACTAGCGGGAGCTACAATGAGCAGTTCTTC	CASSKTSGSYNEQFF
NA	TRBJ2-3	NA	14	TRBV7-2	TGTGCCAGCAGCTTATCTATAAACACAGATACGCAGTATTTT	CASSLSINTDTQYF
NA	TRBJ2-1	NA	16	TRBV9	TGTGCCAGCAGCGTAGTGGGTACCATTACCTACAATGAGCAGTTCTTC	CASSVVGTITYNEQFF
TRBD2	TRBJ2-3	NA	15	TRBV5-1	TGCGCCAGCAGCCAAGAGCGGGAGGGCCCTCGGACGCAGTATTTT	CASSQEREGPRTQYF
NA	TRBJ2-5	NA	19	TRBV20-1	TGCAGTGCCGATCAGGGGACGTCCGTCCAGGACTGGTTCCAAGAGACCCAGTACTTC	CSADQGTSVQDWFQETQYF
NA	TRBJ2-4	few	13	TRBV5-6	TGTGCCAGCACCTCGGGGAAGTCGAACATTCAGTACTTC	CASTSGKSNIQYF
NA	TRBJ2-3	NA	13	TRBV9	TGTGCCAGCAGCCCGTATGGGCCAGATACGCAGTATTTT	CASSPYGPDTQYF
NA	TRBJ2-7	NA	15	TRBV18	TGTGCCAGCTCACCCATAGGGGTCCTATACTACGAGCAGTACTTC	CASSPIGVLYYEQYF
NA	TRBJ2-1	NA	15	TRBV28	TGTGCCAGCAGTTTCCTTACCGGGACCTACAATGAGCAGTTCTTC	CASSFLTGTYNEQFF
NA	TRBJ2-7	NA	13	TRBV7-2	TGTGCCAGCAGCCGGATGACAGACTACGAGCAGTACTTC	CASSRMTDYEQYF
NA	TRBJ1-2	few	11	TRBV29-1	TGCAGCGCCAGGGGCGACTATGGCTACACCTTC	CSARGDYGYTF
NA	TRBJ1-2	NA	14	TRBV10-3	TGTGCCATCACTGATCGGGCAGGGGCCTATGGCTACACCTTC	CAITDRAGAYGYTF
NA	TRBJ2-7	few	13	TRBV4-2	TGTGCCAGCAGCCGATCTAGCCGTCGAGAGCAGTACTTC	CASSRSSRREQYF
NA	TRBJ2-6	NA	18	TRBV18	TGTGCCAGCTCACCAGCGTCGGGGGCGCCCTCTGGGGCCAACGTCCTGACTTTC	CASSPASGAPSGANVLTF
TRBD1	TRBJ2-3	few	14	TRBV20-1	TGCAGTGCTCGACAGGGCGCTAGCACAGATACGCAGTATTTT	CSARQGASTDTQYF
TRBD2	TRBJ2-6	NA	20	TRBV28	TGTGCCAGCAGTCCGGGACTAGCGGGGGGACTTAGATCTGGGGCCAACGTCCTGACTTTC	CASSPGLAGGLRSGANVLTF
NA	TRBJ2-7	NA	15	TRBV7-3	TGTGCCAGCAGCCCTACCCCCGGACCCAACTACGAGCAGTACTTC	CASSPTPGPNYEQYF
NA	TRBJ2-5	once	13	TRBV7-2	TGTGCCAGCAGCGAAGGGTGGGGAGAGACCCAGTACTTC	CASSEGWGETQYF
TRBD2	TRBJ2-7	NA	14	TRBV18	TGTGCCAGCTCACTCGGACTAGCGGGAAGCGAGCAGTACTTC	CASSLGLAGSEQYF
TRBD2	TRBJ2-7	NA	15	TRBV7-2	TGTGCCAGCAGGGGAGGAGGACTAGCGGGTGGCGAGCAGTACTTC	CASRGGGLAGGEQYF
TRBD1	TRBJ2-7	NA	15	TRBV20-1	TGCAGTGCTAGAGAACTCCTCAGGACAGGGAACGAGCAGTACTTC	CSARELLRTGNEQYF
NA	TRBJ1-1	NA	16	TRBV7-9	TGTGCCAGCAGCCCCTCGGGTGGGGGGCGGAACACTGAAGCTTTCTTT	CASSPSGGGRNTEAFF
TRBD2	TRBJ2-7	few	13	TRBV7-2	TGTGCCAGCAGCACCGGGGGGACCTACGAGCAGTACTTC	CASSTGGTYEQYF
NA	TRBJ1-5	NA	13	TRBV28	TGTGCCAGCAGACTCGATGACAGTCAGCCCCAGCATTTT	CASRLDDSQPQHF
NA	TRBJ2-3	many	11	TRBV29-1	TGCAGCGTTGATTTAACTAGCCGTCAGTATTTT	CSVDLTSRQYF
TRBD1	TRBJ1-2	NA	16	TRBV10-3	TGTGCCATCAGTATCGCCTCCCCCGGGACAGGGAATGGCTACACCTTC	CAISIASPGTGNGYTF
TRBD1	TRBJ2-7	few	18	TRBV20-1	TGCAGTGCTAGCGACCTCACCCTAGGGGGCTCCTTTGGCTACGAGCAGTACTTC	CSASDLTLGGSFGYEQYF
TRBD1	TRBJ2-7	NA	18	TRBV4-3	TGCGCCAGCAGCCAAACGACGACTCACCGGGACAGAGGCTACGAGCAGTACTTC	CASSQTTTHRDRGYEQYF
NA	TRBJ2-7	NA	13	TRBV18	TGTGCCAGCTCAGGAACCTTATTGAGCGAGCAGTACTTC	CASSGTLLSEQYF
NA	TRBJ1-2	NA	13	TRBV3-1	TGTGCCAGCAGCCAAGGACCTACGAATGGCTACACCTTC	CASSQGPTNGYTF
NA	TRBJ2-6	few	16	TRBV7-2	TGTGCCAGCAGCTTAATTCCCTCCTCTGGGGCCAACGTCCTGACTTTC	CASSLIPSSGANVLTF
NA	TRBJ1-2	NA	13	TRBV28	TGTGCCAGCGGTTTAGGGCAGAGCTATGGCTACACCTTC	CASGLGQSYGYTF
NA	TRBJ2-1	NA	16	TRBV7-6	TGTGCCAGCAGCTTAGCGGGGGGCGCCTATTACAATGAGCAGTTCTTC	CASSLAGGAYYNEQFF
NA	TRBJ2-4	NA	15	TRBV6-6	TGTGCCAGCAGTTCACACAAAGGGGCCAAAAACATTCAGTACTTC	CASSSHKGAKNIQYF
TRBD2	TRBJ2-5	few	15	TRBV29-1	TGCAGCGTTGATTCGGGACTAGCGGACCGGGAGACCCAGTACTTC	CSVDSGLADRETQYF
TRBD1	TRBJ2-7	few	15	TRBV4-2	TGTGCCAGCAGCCCTGGACAGGAGAGCTCCTACGAGCAGTACTTC	CASSPGQESSYEQYF
NA	TRBJ2-2	few	15	TRBV29-1	TGCAGCGTTGAAGACGCAGGGTCGGCTCCCGGGGAGCTGTTTTTT	CSVEDAGSAPGELFF